These 15 T cell receptor beta chains originate from one sample sequenced in a study of T-cell memory formation after mild COVID-19. Using its own MiXCR run on the 5' RACE reads, TCRdb lists one record per CDR3 protein. The data contain over 500,000 distinct CDR3 sequences, approximately 15% of them singletons. The specimen was PBMCs or a T cell subset sorted from them (not recorded which). The origin of the receptors is an adult woman who had mild COVID-19 (a few samples of this study predate the infection). Cell type and time point are not known.

The chain has TRBV3-1 and TRBJ2-7, with 9 bases aligning to TRBD1. The V gene end was trimmed by 4 bases and the J gene end by 4 bases; junction bases not matched to a gene: 17. CDR1 and CDR2 (germline): LGHDT, YNNKEL (reference sequence). There are 18 residues in the CDR3. The CDR3 protein is CASSPLNPTGTGSYEQYF. In DNA form, the CDR3 reads TGTGCCAGCAGCCCATTAAATCCGACCGGGACAGGGTCATACGAGCAGTACTTC.

This clonotype has more than one count but fewer than ten. The J gene is TRBJ2-7, the V gene TRBV5-1; tentatively, D is TRBD1 (6 bases). V lost 5 bases to trimming and J lost 2 bases, with 20 bases between them. The CDR3 spans 16 residues. Germline CDR1 and CDR2: SGHRS and YFSETQ. The CDR3: CASRPETGGVAYEQYF. The CDR3 DNA sequence: TGCGCCAGCAGACCCGAGACAGGAGGAGTTGCCTACGAGCAGTACTTC. Full variable domain (outside the CDR3, taken from reference TRBV5-1 and TRBJ2-7): KAGVTQTPRYLIKTRGQQVTLSCSPISGHRSVSWYQQTPGQGLQFLFEYFSETQRNKGNFPGRFSGRQFSNSRSEMNVSTLELGDSALYLCASRPETGGVAYEQYFGPGTRLTVT.

This clonotype was detected only once. This chain connects TRBV5-1 to TRBJ2-1, with a possible D match to TRBD2 (6 bases). The CDR3 has 16 residues. V was clipped by 0 bases and J by 3 bases, with 13 bases between them. Germline lookup yields CDR1 SGHRS and CDR2 YFSETQ. CDR3 coding DNA: TGCGCCAGCAGCTTGGTAGATGGCGGGAACTACAATGAGCAGTTCTTC. Residues: CASSLVDGGNYNEQFF.

This clonotype turned up a few times. As DNA, the CDR3 is TGTGCCAGCAGTTACGAGGGGGCAAGCACAGATACGCAGTATTTT. Its protein product is CASSYEGASTDTQYF. The chain couples TRBV6-5 to TRBJ2-3, with 7 bases lining up with TRBD1. With 2 bases clipped from V and 0 bases from J, the junction kept 2 bases outside the gene matches. The V gene's germline CDR1 is MNHEY and CDR2 SVGAGI. The CDR3 sequence is 15 residues long.

This chain links TRBV7-9 with TRBJ2-7, with a weak D call TRBD1 (6 bases). Germline CDR1 reads SEHNR; CDR2 reads FQNEAQ (reference sequence). CDR3 length equals 15 residues. Between the trimmed V and J ends, which lost 2 bases and 3 bases, there was a span of 14 bases. CDR3 amino acids: CASSLSRRGNYEQYF. The CDR3 DNA follows: TGTGCCAGCAGCTTATCCCGAAGGGGGAACTACGAGCAGTACTTC. Combining the CDR3 with reference TRBV7-9 and TRBJ2-7 gives the whole variable domain DTGVSQNPRHKITKRGQNVTFRCDPISEHNRLYWYRQTLGQGPEFLTYFQNEAQLEKSRLLSDRFSAERPKGSFSTLEIQRTEQGDSAMYLCASSLSRRGNYEQYFGPGTRLTVT.

This chain uses TRBV7-6 with TRBJ2-3, with 9 bases aligning to TRBD2. This CDR3 is 17 amino acids long. The trim removed 1 base at V and 3 bases at J, leaving 8 bases unmatched. In germline, CDR1 is SGHVS, CDR2 FNYEAQ. The DNA of the CDR3 is TGTGCCAGCAGCTTAGTATCGCGGGAGGGCCTTACAGATACGCAGTATTTT. Its protein is CASSLVSREGLTDTQYF.

There are a few counts of this clonotype. The chain couples TRBV12-3 or TRBV12-4 to TRBJ1-5; TRBD1 might be the D (5 bases). Deletions cut 7 bases from V and 4 bases from J, with 14 bases between. The CDR3 spans 14 residues. The CDR3 region is CASTLDRTNQPQHF. Written as DNA, the CDR3 is TGTGCCAGCACCTTAGACAGAACTAATCAGCCCCAGCATTTT.

The chain employs TRBV4-1 and TRBJ2-4; TRBD1 matches 8 bases. CDR1 is MGHRA and CDR2 is YSYEKL in the germline V gene. With 5 bases clipped from V and 0 bases from J, the junction kept 9 bases outside the gene matches. This CDR3 is 17 amino acids long. The CDR3, as DNA: TGCGCCAGCAGCGATCCACGGGACAGGTTAGCCAAAAACATTCAGTACTTC. This encodes CASSDPRDRLAKNIQYF.

The V call is TRBV25-1, the J call TRBJ2-7, with TRBD1 matching over 9 bases. This CDR3 is built from 15 residues. The V and J ends lost 1 base and 6 bases, in that order; junction bases with no gene match: 7. Germline CDR1 MGHDK, CDR2 SYGVNS. The CDR3 spells CASSESEDRGGEQYF. The DNA for the CDR3 is TGTGCCAGCAGTGAATCGGAGGACAGGGGTGGCGAGCAGTACTTC.

This clonotype appeared many times. This rearrangement joins TRBV24-1 to TRBJ2-2; D ambiguous. The CDR3 is made up of 14 amino acids. Germline assignment: CDR1 KGHDR and CDR2 SFDVKD. V was pared by 3 bases and J by 9 bases, with 13 bases between. The CDR3 DNA sequence: TGTGCCACCAGTGATGGCAGAGAACACCGGGAGCTGTTTTTT. Translation: CATSDGREHRELFF.

This clonotype was recorded a few times. The chain couples TRBV20-1 to TRBJ2-3; 10 bases map to TRBD2. Germline V gene lookup returns CDR1 DFQATT and CDR2 SNEGSKA (reference sequence). The CDR3 has 15 amino acids. The trim removed 0 bases at V and 4 bases at J, leaving 4 bases unmatched. CDR3 amino acids: CSARDSGRSPDTQYF. The CDR3, as DNA: TGCAGTGCTAGAGATAGCGGGAGGAGTCCAGATACGCAGTATTTT.

V and J are TRBV12-3 or TRBV12-4 and TRBJ1-1, with 9 bases fitting TRBD1. V shed 6 bases, J shed 6 bases, and the junction held 17 bases outside the gene matches. This CDR3 spans 17 amino acids. The CDR3 loop reads CASSPDPGTGRSAEAFF. The CDR3 DNA reads TGTGCCAGCAGCCCAGACCCCGGGACAGGGAGGTCCGCTGAAGCTTTCTTT.

This clonotype appeared many times. The rearrangement links TRBV7-9 to TRBJ1-1; D gene uncertain. Looked up from germline, CDR1 is SEHNR and CDR2 is FQNEAQ (reference sequence). The CDR3 extends over 14 amino acids. Trimming left V 5 bases short and J 1 base short, with 11 bases between. CDR3 region: CASSPNLGNTEAFF. Here the CDR3 DNA reads TGTGCCAGCAGCCCTAATCTCGGGAACACTGAAGCTTTCTTT.

The chain recombines TRBV27 with TRBJ1-2; 8 bases map to TRBD1. The CDR3 length is 17 residues. V was pared by 2 bases and J by 5 bases, with 13 bases of the junction left unmatched. Looked up from germline, CDR1 is MNHEY and CDR2 is SMNVEV (reference sequence). The chain's CDR3 is CASSLTSYGTGDYGYTF. CDR3 nucleotides: TGTGCCAGCAGTTTAACCTCATACGGGACAGGCGATTATGGCTACACCTTC.

The V and J genes are TRBV4-1 and TRBJ1-1; 8 bases are a match to TRBD1. J gave up 12 bases and V 0 bases, and 9 bases lay outside the gene matches. Germline assignment: CDR1 MGHRA and CDR2 YSYEKL. The CDR3 is 14 residues long. CDR3 in amino acids: CASSQDVPGQVSFF. In DNA form, the CDR3 reads TGCGCCAGCAGCCAAGATGTACCGGGACAGGTATCTTTCTTT.